The 21 T cell receptor beta chains given below trace back to one sample, sequenced in a study of T cell changes during pregnancy in multiple sclerosis. Measured with immunoSEQ multiplex PCR; TCRdb has only the in-frame clones, and not every one. Of 13,000 to 15,000 clones listed, approximately 95% were seen once; the top ten hold approximately 2.8%. The sequencing used peripheral blood, collected in the second trimester of pregnancy. Receptor source: a female donor in good health, enrolled as a control in a pregnancy study.

This chain uses TRBV7-8 with TRBJ1-4; no reliable D call. The CDR3 is made up of 15 amino acids. The V and J ends lost 4 bases and 7 bases respectively, with 16 bases between them. CDR1 SGHVS and CDR2 FQNEAQ come from the germline V gene. CDR3 nucleotide sequence: TGTGCCAGCAGCTCCGACCCCGTCCGGGGTGAAAAACTGTTTTTT. It translates to CASSSDPVRGEKLFF.

This chain connects TRBV6-5 to TRBJ1-5, with D maybe TRBD1 (5 bases). The V and J ends lost 0 bases and 4 bases respectively, with 10 bases between them. This CDR3 contains 15 residues. Germline V gives CDR1 MNHEY, CDR2 SVGAGI. The CDR3 protein is CASSYSAGSNQPQHF. CDR3 in DNA: TGTGCCAGCAGTTACTCGGCAGGGTCGAATCAGCCCCAGCATTTT.

V and J are TRBV30 and TRBJ1-2; 7 positions match TRBD1. The length of the CDR3 is 15 residues. J lost 5 bases, V lost 2 bases, and 11 bases had no gene match. Germline CDR1 reads GTSNPN; CDR2 reads SVGIG (reference sequence). CDR3 nucleotide sequence: TGTGCCTGGAGTACCTCCGGACAGGAGAAGTATGGCTACACCTTC. Its protein product is CAWSTSGQEKYGYTF.

CDR3 DNA: TGTGCCAGCAGCATTGACAGGCGGAATGAGCAGTTCTTC. It translates to CASSIDRRNEQFF. The chain recombines TRBV2 with TRBJ2-1, with a possible D match to TRBD1 (6 bases). This CDR3 has 13 residues. Germline CDR1 and CDR2: SNHLY and FYNNEI. V was trimmed by 6 bases and J by 7 bases, leaving 13 bases between them. Looking up the rest from reference TRBV2 and TRBJ2-1 gives the full variable domain: EPEVTQTPSHQVTQMGQEVILRCVPISNHLYFYWYRQILGQKVEFLVSFYNNEISEKSEIFDDQFSVERPDGSNFTLKIRSTKLEDSAMYFCASSIDRRNEQFFGPGTRLTVL.

This clone was observed once. The chain carries TRBV29-1 and TRBJ1-2; maybe TRBD1 (6 bases). Deletions cut 0 bases from V and 1 base from J, with 9 bases between. This CDR3 has 14 amino acids. Germline V gene sequence: CDR1 SQVTM, CDR2 ANQGSEA. The CDR3 reads CSVEDTGFNYGYTF. In DNA, the CDR3 is TGCAGCGTTGAAGATACAGGGTTTAACTATGGCTACACCTTC. Full variable domain (outside the CDR3, taken from reference TRBV29-1 and TRBJ1-2): SAVISQKPSRDICQRGTSLTIQCQVDSQVTMMFWYRQQPGQSLTLIATANQGSEATYESGFVIDKFPISRPNLTFSTLTVSNMSPEDSSIYLCSVEDTGFNYGYTFGSGTRLTVV.

This clone was picked up one time. The CDR3 DNA sequence: TGTGCCAGCAGCGTATTGGGGCGCGGAGATACGCAGTATTTT. This codes for CASSVLGRGDTQYF. The chain couples TRBV9 to TRBJ2-3; D perhaps matches TRBD1 (5 bases). Trimming took 1 base from V and 5 from J, leaving 11 bases between them. This CDR3 is 14 amino acids long. Germline loops: CDR1 SGDLS, CDR2 YYNGEE.

The CDR3 DNA sequence: TGTGCCAGCTCACCACCGAGCGCCATTTACGAGCAGTACTTC. It translates to CASSPPSAIYEQYF. The chain recombines TRBV18 with TRBJ2-7, with D unclear. The CDR3 extends over 14 amino acids. Germline loops: CDR1 KGHSH, CDR2 LQKENI. Deletions cut 0 bases from V and 4 bases from J, with 10 bases between.

V gene TRBV7-2 combines with J gene TRBJ2-1, with 8 bases aligning to TRBD2. The germline V gene encodes CDR1 SGHTA and CDR2 FQGNSA. V shed 2 bases, J shed 4 bases, and the junction held 7 bases outside the gene matches. The CDR3 is made up of 16 amino acids. The CDR3 DNA follows: TGTGCCAGCAGCTTATCGCTGACTAGCGCGTACAATGAGCAGTTCTTC. It codes for CASSLSLTSAYNEQFF.

This chain uses TRBV19 with TRBJ1-2; D not certain. CDR1 is LNHDA and CDR2 is SQIVND in the germline V gene (reference sequence). The CDR3 loop spans 13 amino acids. Trimming took 5 bases from V and 6 from J, leaving 13 bases between them. The CDR3 DNA follows: TGTGCCAGTAGTCCCTCGAGTGATCATGGCTACACCTTC. Its protein product is CASSPSSDHGYTF.

This chain's CDR3 is CASFSGGGIGYTF. The CDR3 DNA sequence: TGTGCCAGCTTTTCCGGCGGGGGGATCGGCTACACCTTC. The rearrangement uses TRBV28 and TRBJ1-2; D might be TRBD1 (5 bases). Germline V gives CDR1 MDHEN, CDR2 SYDVKM. This CDR3 is built from 13 residues. Deletions cut 8 bases from V and 8 bases from J, with 18 bases between.

V and J are TRBV18 and TRBJ1-2, with 7 nucleotides matching TRBD1. Losses at the gene ends were 2 bases for V and 3 bases for J; bases not matched to a gene: 15. This CDR3 has 18 residues. CDR1 and CDR2 (germline): KGHSH, LQKENI. CDR3 amino acids: CASSPSRPGGFSDYGYTF. The CDR3 DNA is TGTGCCAGCTCACCAAGTAGGCCAGGGGGATTTTCGGACTATGGCTACACCTTC. The full variable domain, in which reference TRBV18 and TRBJ1-2 provide the parts outside the CDR3, is NAGVMQNPRHLVRRRGQEARLRCSPMKGHSHVYWYRQLPEEGLKFMVYLQKENIIDESGMPKERFSAEFPKEGPSILRIQQVVRGDSAAYFCASSPSRPGGFSDYGYTFGSGTRLTVV.

With respect to this clone: The same CDR3 can be traced to other DNA sequences in this sample. J is TRBJ2-7 and V is TRBV5-1; D ambiguous. The CDR3 is 15 residues long. V was trimmed by 3 bases and J by 7 bases, leaving 20 bases between them. CDR1 SGHRS and CDR2 YFSETQ come from the germline V gene. This chain's CDR3 is CASSSGDGWVREQYF. The CDR3 region has the DNA TGCGCCAGCAGCTCAGGTGATGGGTGGGTAAGGGAGCAGTACTTC.

This clone showed up just once. The chain employs TRBV6-6 and TRBJ1-2, with 7 bases identical to TRBD1. CDR1 and CDR2 (germline): MNHNY, SVGAGI (reference sequence). This CDR3 spans 14 amino acids. Unmatched junction bases numbered 7, after V lost 1 base and J lost 8 bases. The CDR3 nucleotides read TGTGCCAGCAGTTACTTCGGGACAGAGGAAGGCTACACCTTC. Translation: CASSYFGTEEGYTF.

This rearrangement joins TRBV28 to TRBJ2-1; 8 nucleotides line up with TRBD1. Germline loops: CDR1 MDHEN, CDR2 SYDVKM. Losses at the gene ends were 11 bases for V and 8 bases for J; bases not matched to a gene: 14. This CDR3 has 14 amino acids. The CDR3 reads CAHSGGASVYEQFF. The CDR3 nucleotides are TGTGCCCATTCAGGGGGCGCATCTGTATATGAGCAGTTCTTC.

This sequence joins TRBV11-3 and TRBJ2-5; D is uncertain. Germline CDR1 reads SGHNT; CDR2 reads YENEEA. Trimming pared 0 bases from V and 4 bases from J, leaving 3 bases between. CDR3 length: 12 residues. CDR3 sequence reads: CASSLDGETQYF. Here the CDR3 DNA reads TGTGCCAGCAGCTTAGACGGAGAGACCCAGTACTTC.

This clone was seen just once. This sequence joins TRBV7-9 and TRBJ2-7; D unresolved. V was shortened by 3 bases and J by 6 bases, with 18 bases between the two germline ends. The germline V gene encodes CDR1 SEHNR and CDR2 FQNEAQ (reference sequence). CDR3 size: 15 residues. The CDR3 region is CASSFNVEFPLEQYF. The CDR3 DNA follows: TGTGCCAGCAGCTTTAATGTCGAGTTTCCCCTCGAGCAGTACTTC.

This clone was seen a single time. The V call is TRBV4-1, the J call TRBJ2-1, with 11 bases aligning to TRBD2. The ends lost 0 bases at V and 12 bases at J; junction bases unmatched: 10. The CDR3 loop spans 16 amino acids. Germline CDR1 reads MGHRA; CDR2 reads YSYEKL. DNA for the CDR3: TGCGCCAGCAGCCAAGAAGGTCTAGCGGGGGGCTTAAGGCAGTTCTTC. Protein sequence: CASSQEGLAGGLRQFF.

The chain recombines TRBV5-1 with TRBJ2-2; 7 nucleotides line up with TRBD1. The V gene's germline CDR1 is SGHRS and CDR2 YFSETQ. The junction had 4 bases not matched to a gene; V was cut back by 4 bases and J by 1 base. The length of the CDR3 is 15 residues. Written as DNA, the CDR3 is TGCGCCAGCAGCCCGGACAGGAGGAACACCGGGGAGCTGTTTTTT. Protein product: CASSPDRRNTGELFF. The full variable domain, in which reference TRBV5-1 and TRBJ2-2 provide the parts outside the CDR3, is KAGVTQTPRYLIKTRGQQVTLSCSPISGHRSVSWYQQTPGQGLQFLFEYFSETQRNKGNFPGRFSGRQFSNSRSEMNVSTLELGDSALYLCASSPDRRNTGELFFGEGSRLTVL.

This rearrangement joins TRBV4-3 to TRBJ1-1, with 9 bases fitting TRBD1. The V gene end was trimmed by 6 bases and the J gene end by 3 bases; junction bases not matched to a gene: 8. The CDR3 is made up of 15 amino acids. Germline values: CDR1 LGHNA, CDR2 YSLEER. The CDR3 coding sequence is TGCGCCAGCAGTTTAGGGACAGGGAGGGACACTGAAGCTTTCTTT. Translated: CASSLGTGRDTEAFF.

This chain joins TRBV6-5 and TRBJ1-4; D is perhaps TRBD1 (6 bases). This CDR3 spans 13 amino acids. V lost 6 bases and J lost 6, with 11 bases in between. Germline lookup yields CDR1 MNHEY and CDR2 SVGAGI. CDR3 loop: CASRTGQHEKLFF. The CDR3 bases are TGTGCCAGCAGGACCGGACAGCATGAAAAACTGTTTTTT.

This clone has a single count. The rearrangement joins TRBV19 to TRBJ1-6; no clear D. Trimming took off 3 bases at V and 10 bases at J, with 7 bases between the two ends. Per germline, CDR1 LNHDA and CDR2 SQIVND (reference sequence). The CDR3 runs 12 residues. The CDR3 loop reads CASSILSSPLHF. The DNA of the CDR3 is TGTGCCAGTAGTATCCTGTCCTCACCCCTCCACTTT.